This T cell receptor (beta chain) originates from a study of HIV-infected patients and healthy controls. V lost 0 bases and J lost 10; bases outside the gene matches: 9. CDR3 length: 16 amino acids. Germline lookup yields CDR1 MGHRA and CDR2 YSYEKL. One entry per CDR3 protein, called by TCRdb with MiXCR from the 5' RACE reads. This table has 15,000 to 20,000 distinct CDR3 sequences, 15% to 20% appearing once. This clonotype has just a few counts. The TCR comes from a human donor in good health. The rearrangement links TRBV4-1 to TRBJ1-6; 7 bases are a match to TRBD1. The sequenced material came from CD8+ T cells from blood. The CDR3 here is CASSQDLGGSRSPLHF. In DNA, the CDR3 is TGCGCCAGCAGCCAAGATCTAGGGGGCAGTCGCTCACCCCTCCACTTT.